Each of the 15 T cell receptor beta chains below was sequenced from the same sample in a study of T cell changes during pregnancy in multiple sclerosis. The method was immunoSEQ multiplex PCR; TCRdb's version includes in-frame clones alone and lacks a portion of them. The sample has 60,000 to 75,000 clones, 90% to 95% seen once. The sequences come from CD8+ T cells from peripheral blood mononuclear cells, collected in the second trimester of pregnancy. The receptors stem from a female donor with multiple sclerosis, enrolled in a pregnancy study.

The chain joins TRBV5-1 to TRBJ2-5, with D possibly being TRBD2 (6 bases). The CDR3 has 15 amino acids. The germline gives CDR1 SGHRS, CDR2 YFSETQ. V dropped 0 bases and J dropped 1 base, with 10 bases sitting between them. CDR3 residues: CASSLEERAQETQYF. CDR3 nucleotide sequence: TGCGCCAGCAGCTTGGAGGAGCGGGCCCAAGAGACCCAGTACTTC.

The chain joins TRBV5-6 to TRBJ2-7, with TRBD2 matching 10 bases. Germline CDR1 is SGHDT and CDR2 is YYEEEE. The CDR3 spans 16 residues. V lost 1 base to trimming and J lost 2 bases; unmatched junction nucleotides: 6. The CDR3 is CASSLLSSGGPYEQYF. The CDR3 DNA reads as TGTGCCAGCAGCTTGCTTTCTAGCGGGGGTCCCTACGAGCAGTACTTC.

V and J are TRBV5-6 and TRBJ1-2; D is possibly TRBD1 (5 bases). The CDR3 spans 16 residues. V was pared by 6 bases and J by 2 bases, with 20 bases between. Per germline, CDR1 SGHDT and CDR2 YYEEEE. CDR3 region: CASTPGTFLLNYGYTF. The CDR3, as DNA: TGTGCCAGCACCCCTGGGACTTTTCTGCTGAACTATGGCTACACCTTC.

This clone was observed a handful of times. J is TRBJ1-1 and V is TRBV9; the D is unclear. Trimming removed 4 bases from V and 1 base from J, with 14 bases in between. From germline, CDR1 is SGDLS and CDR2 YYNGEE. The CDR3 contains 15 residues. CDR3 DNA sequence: TGTGCCAGCAGCCGTAGATTGGGAGGGAACACTGAAGCTTTCTTT. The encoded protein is CASSRRLGGNTEAFF.

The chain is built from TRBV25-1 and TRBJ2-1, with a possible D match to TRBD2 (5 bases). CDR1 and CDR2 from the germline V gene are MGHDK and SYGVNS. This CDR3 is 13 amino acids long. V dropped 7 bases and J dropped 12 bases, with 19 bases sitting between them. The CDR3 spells CASTTSLDLGQFF. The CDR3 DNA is TGTGCCAGCACCACTTCACTAGATCTGGGGCAGTTCTTC.

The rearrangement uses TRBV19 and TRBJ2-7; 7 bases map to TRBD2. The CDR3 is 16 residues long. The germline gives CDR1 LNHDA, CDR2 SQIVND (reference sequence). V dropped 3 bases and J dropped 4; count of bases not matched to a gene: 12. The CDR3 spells CASSMGSAGVGYEQYF. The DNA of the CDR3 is TGTGCCAGTAGTATGGGGTCGGCGGGAGTCGGGTACGAGCAGTACTTC.

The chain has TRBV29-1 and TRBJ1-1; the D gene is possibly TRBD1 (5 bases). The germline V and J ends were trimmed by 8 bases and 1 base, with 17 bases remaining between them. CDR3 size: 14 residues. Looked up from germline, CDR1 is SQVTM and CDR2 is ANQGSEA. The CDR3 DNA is TGCAGCTTCCACCGGTGGGGGGAGAACACTGAAGCTTTCTTT. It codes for CSFHRWGENTEAFF.

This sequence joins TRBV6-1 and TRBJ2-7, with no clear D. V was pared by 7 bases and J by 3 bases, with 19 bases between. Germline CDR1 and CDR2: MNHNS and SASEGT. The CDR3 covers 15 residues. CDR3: CASIESETIYYEQYF. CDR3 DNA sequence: TGTGCCAGCATAGAGAGCGAGACGATCTACTACGAGCAGTACTTC.

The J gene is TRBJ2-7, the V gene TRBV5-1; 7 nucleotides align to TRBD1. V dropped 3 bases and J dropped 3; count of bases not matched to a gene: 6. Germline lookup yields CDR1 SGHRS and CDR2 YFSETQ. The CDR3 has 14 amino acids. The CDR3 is CASSSSDRHYEQYF. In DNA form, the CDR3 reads TGCGCCAGCAGCTCTTCGGACAGGCACTACGAGCAGTACTTC.

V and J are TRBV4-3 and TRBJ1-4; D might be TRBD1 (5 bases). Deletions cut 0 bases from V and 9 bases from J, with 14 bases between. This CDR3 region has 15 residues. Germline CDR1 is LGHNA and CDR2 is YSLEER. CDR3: CASSQEWAGFQKLFF. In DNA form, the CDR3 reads TGCGCCAGCAGCCAAGAGTGGGCAGGGTTTCAAAAACTGTTTTTT.

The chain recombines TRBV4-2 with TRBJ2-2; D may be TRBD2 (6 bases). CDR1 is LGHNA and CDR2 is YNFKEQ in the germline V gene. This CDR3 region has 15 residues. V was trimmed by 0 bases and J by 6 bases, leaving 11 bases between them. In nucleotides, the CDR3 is TGTGCCAGCAGCCAAGATATGGGGGGTTCCGGGGAGCTGTTTTTT. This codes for CASSQDMGGSGELFF.

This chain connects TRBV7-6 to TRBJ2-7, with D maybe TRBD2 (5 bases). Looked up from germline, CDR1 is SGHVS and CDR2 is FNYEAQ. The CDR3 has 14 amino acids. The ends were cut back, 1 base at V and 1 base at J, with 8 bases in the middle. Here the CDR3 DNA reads TGTGCCAGCAGCTTAGATAGCGCTTCCTACGAGCAGTACTTC. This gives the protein CASSLDSASYEQYF.

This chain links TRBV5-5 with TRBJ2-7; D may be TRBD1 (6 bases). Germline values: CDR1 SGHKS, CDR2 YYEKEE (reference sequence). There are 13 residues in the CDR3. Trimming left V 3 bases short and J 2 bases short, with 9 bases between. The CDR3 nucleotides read TGTGCCAGCAGCTGGACAGATACCTACGAGCAGTACTTC. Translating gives CASSWTDTYEQYF.

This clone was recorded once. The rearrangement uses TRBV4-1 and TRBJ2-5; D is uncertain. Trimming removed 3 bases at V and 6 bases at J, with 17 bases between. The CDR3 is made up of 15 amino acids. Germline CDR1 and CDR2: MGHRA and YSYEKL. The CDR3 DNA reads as TGCGCCAGCAGCCACAATGCGACACTCCGCAAGACCCAGTACTTC. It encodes CASSHNATLRKTQYF.

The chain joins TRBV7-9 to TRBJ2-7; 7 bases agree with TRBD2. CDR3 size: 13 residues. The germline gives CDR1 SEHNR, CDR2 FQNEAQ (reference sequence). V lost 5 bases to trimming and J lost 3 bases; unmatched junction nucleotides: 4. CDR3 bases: TGTGCCAGCAGCAGCGGGATTCTCTACGAGCAGTACTTC. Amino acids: CASSSGILYEQYF. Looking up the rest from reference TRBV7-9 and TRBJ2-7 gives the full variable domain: DTGVSQNPRHKITKRGQNVTFRCDPISEHNRLYWYRQTLGQGPEFLTYFQNEAQLEKSRLLSDRFSAERPKGSFSTLEIQRTEQGDSAMYLCASSSGILYEQYFGPGTRLTVT.